A single sample gave rise to the 7 T cell receptor beta chains below, sequenced in a study of cytomegalovirus exposure and HLA in healthy donors. PCR employed 60 Vbeta and 13 Jbeta primers. Sequencing was performed with immunoSEQ multiplex PCR; in TCRdb, only in-frame clones are kept and a portion is missing. The table lists fewer than 150,000 clones, 70% to 75% of them singletons. Sequenced sample: PBMCs. These receptor sequences come from a human donor in good health.

The chain employs TRBV30 and TRBJ2-7, with 8 positions matching TRBD2. CDR1 and CDR2 from the germline V gene are GTSNPN and SVGIG (reference sequence). V lost 0 bases and J lost 0; bases outside the gene matches: 1. CDR3 length equals 14 residues. The DNA of the CDR3 is TGTGCCTGGAGTGTACTAGCGGTCTCCTACGAGCAGTACTTC. As protein: CAWSVLAVSYEQYF.

Notes on this clone: One junction end disagrees with the germline gene, perhaps due to a read error. The chain links TRBV10-3 to TRBJ1-1; 9 nucleotides align to TRBD1. Per the germline V gene, CDR1 is ENHRY and CDR2 is SYGVKD. This CDR3 region has 14 residues. The CDR3 DNA sequence: TGTGCCATCAATTTCGACAGGGGGAACCCTGAAGCTTTCTTT. It encodes CAINFDRGNPEAFF.

This clone appeared a few times. The chain couples TRBV6-6 to TRBJ2-7; no reliable D call. The germline gives CDR1 MNHNY, CDR2 SVGAGI (reference sequence). The CDR3 extends over 11 amino acids. V lost 2 bases to trimming and J lost 7 bases, with 6 bases between them. For the CDR3, the DNA is TGTGCCAGCAGTTACGGGCCAGAGCAGTACTTC. Translated: CASSYGPEQYF.

J is TRBJ2-1 and V is TRBV2, with D unclear. V was pared by 4 bases and J by 6 bases, with 10 bases between. The V gene's germline CDR1 is SNHLY and CDR2 FYNNEI. This CDR3 is built from 13 residues. CDR3 nucleotide sequence: TGTGCCAGCAGTGGCATCGGGTTCAATGAGCAGTTCTTC. Protein product: CASSGIGFNEQFF.

J is TRBJ2-1 and V is TRBV4-1; 9 nucleotides match TRBD1. V gave up 3 bases and J gave up 9 bases; unmatched junction bases: 9. The germline V gene has CDR1 MGHRA and CDR2 YSYEKL. The CDR3 runs 15 residues. The CDR3 is CASSQVQGAITEQFF. Written as DNA, the CDR3 is TGCGCCAGCAGCCAGGTACAGGGGGCCATTACTGAGCAGTTCTTC.

The V call is TRBV15, the J call TRBJ1-2, with D uncertain. V was clipped by 3 bases and J by 2 bases, with 10 bases between them. The CDR3 sequence is 14 residues long. The germline CDR1 and CDR2 sequences are LNHNV and YYDKDF (reference sequence). CDR3 sequence (DNA): TGTGCCACCAGCAGGTCTACCGAGAACTATGGCTACACCTTC. This codes for CATSRSTENYGYTF.

V gene TRBV5-5 combines with J gene TRBJ1-1, with 7 bases that match TRBD1. Germline assignment: CDR1 SGHKS and CDR2 YYEKEE (reference sequence). The V and J ends lost 4 bases and 1 base, in that order; junction bases with no gene match: 4. The length of the CDR3 is 14 residues. CDR3 region: CASSLGQENTEAFF. The CDR3 region has the DNA TGTGCCAGCAGCCTAGGACAGGAGAACACTGAAGCTTTCTTT.